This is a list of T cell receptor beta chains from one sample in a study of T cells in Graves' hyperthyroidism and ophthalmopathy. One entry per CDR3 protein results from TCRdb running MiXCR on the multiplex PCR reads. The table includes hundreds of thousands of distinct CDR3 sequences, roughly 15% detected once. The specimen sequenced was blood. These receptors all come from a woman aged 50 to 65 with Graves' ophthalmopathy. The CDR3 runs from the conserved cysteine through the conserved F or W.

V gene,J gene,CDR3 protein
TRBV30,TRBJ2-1,CACISGRAFGEQFF
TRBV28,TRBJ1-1,CASSLGQGAADTEAFF
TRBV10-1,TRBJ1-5,CAARRGGNSNQPQHF
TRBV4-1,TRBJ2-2,CASSQDLLAGGPSTGELFF
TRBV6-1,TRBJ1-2,CASSRSGGSGGYTF
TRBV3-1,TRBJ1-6,CASSPGSSYNSPLHF
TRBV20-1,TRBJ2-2,CSANRRTSNTGELFF
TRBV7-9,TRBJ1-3,CASSRYTERDREGGNTIYF
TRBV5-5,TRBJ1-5,CASSLVDLRNQPQHF
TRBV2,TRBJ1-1,CASSRKLDTEAFF
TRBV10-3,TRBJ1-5,CAISGNRGPDQPQHF
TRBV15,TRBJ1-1,CATSREVPGQGNTEAFF
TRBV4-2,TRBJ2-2,CASSQGRLGPATGELFF
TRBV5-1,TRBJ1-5,CASSSTTGGDQPQHF
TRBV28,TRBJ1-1,CASRTGAEAFF
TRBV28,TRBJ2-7,CASSLLSYEQYF
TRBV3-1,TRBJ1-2,CASSQDWATGGHHNYGYTF
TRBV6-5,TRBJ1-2,CASSYPGQGGYGYTF
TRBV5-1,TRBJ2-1,CASGPLRVADNEQFF
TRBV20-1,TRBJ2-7,CSARHLSYEQYF
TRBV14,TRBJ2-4,CASSPQDRVENIQYF
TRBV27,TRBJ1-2,CASTPRGSGGYTF
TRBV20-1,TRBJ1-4,CSARQGRWSANEKLFF
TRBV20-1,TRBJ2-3,CSASNTDTQYF
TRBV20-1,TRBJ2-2,CSARVARGIGGELFF
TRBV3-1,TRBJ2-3,CASSQRLVSTDTQYF
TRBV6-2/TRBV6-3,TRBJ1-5,CASRGIGGGQPQHF
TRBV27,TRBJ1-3,CASSKRQGSMGAGNTIYF
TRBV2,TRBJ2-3,CASSVTGGSDTQYF
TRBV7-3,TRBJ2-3,CASRGDSTDTQYF
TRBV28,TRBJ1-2,CASSLEGRLRLAGYTF
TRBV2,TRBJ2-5,CASNPSLAGGSETQYF
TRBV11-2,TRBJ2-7,CASSLWTSGKVSSYEQYF
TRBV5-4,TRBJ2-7,CASSWISGDYSYEQYF
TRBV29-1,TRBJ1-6,CSVRGQENSPLHF
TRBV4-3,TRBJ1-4,CASSQARETTNEKLFF
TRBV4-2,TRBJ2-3,CASSQDKAGGGTDTQYF
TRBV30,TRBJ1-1,CAWSVWGARNTEAFF
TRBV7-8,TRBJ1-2,CASSSPTGFNGYTF
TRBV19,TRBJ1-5,CATSGGQPQHF
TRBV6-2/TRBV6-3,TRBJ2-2,CASSYGREWDTGELFF
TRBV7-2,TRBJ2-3,CASSLRAGPSHTQYF
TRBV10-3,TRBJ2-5,CAISESGRAGGNQETQYF
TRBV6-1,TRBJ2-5,CASSEAYRQETQYF
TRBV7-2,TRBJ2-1,CASSLVPGRSYNEQFF
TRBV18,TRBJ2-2,CASSPLDQNTGELFF
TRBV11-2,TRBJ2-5,CASSTRQEALGAQYF
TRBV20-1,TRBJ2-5,CSANRDRGDQETQYF
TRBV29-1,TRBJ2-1,CSASFRYNEQFF
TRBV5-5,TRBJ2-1,CASSAGQGAVEQFF
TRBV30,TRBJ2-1,CAWSTLRGYEQFF